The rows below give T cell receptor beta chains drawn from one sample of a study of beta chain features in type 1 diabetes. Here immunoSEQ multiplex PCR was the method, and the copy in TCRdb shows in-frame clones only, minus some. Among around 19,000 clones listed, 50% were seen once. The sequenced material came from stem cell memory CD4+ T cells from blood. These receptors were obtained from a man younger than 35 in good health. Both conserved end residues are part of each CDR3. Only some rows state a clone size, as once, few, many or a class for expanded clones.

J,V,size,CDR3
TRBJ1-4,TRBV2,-,CASSEYTSNEKLFF
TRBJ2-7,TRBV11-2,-,CASSKGQGTYEQYF
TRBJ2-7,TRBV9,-,CASSVFTGKGEQYF
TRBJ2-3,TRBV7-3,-,CASSLGIQAGITDTQYF
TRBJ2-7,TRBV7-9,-,CASSPTSGIYEQYF
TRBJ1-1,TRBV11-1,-,CASSFNSIGTEAFF
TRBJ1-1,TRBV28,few,CASSVTGFPEAFF
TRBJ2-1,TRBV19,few,CASSIDRVAGGFQFF
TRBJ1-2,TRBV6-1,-,CATVQEIGGYTF
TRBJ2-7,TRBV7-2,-,CASSLVLARDEQYF
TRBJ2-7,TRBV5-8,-,CASARTSGGINEQYF